This T cell receptor beta chain was sequenced in a study of Graves' ophthalmopathy and Graves' hyperthyroidism. Study-level results: Ophthalmopathy progression was predicted with 65% to 71% sensitivity and 72% to 80% specificity.

RNA transcripts served as template for amplifying TCR beta CDR3 sequences. HTBI primers were employed in first-round RT-PCR, then a second-round multiplex PCR followed. MiXCR, applied by TCRdb to the multiplex PCR reads, yields one record per CDR3 protein. The top ten clones hold approximately 9.6% of a sample with about 210,000 distinct CDR3 sequences, around 28% of them seen once. PBMCs were isolated from a roughly 10 ml sample of fresh peripheral blood. This CDR3 spans 15 amino acids. Germline V gene sequence: CDR1 MNHEY, CDR2 SVGEGT. Losses at the gene ends were 6 bases for V and 1 base for J; bases not matched to a gene: 6. About this clonotype itself: As yet, its antigen is unknown.

This TCR derives from a middle-aged man with Graves' ophthalmopathy. The J gene is TRBJ2-7, the V gene TRBV6-2 or TRBV6-3; 10 bases match TRBD2. The sample consisted of peripheral blood. The CDR3 nucleotides are TGTGCCAGCAGCGAGGGACTAGCGCCTTCCTACGAGCAGTACTTC. As protein: CASSEGLAPSYEQYF.